These 3 T cell receptor beta chains were all obtained from the same sample, sequenced in a study of blood T cell repertoires in COVID-19. Repertoires were generated with immunoSEQ multiplex PCR, while TCRdb's copy carries only in-frame clones and drops some. Among about 170,000 clones listed, around 87% were seen once. Sequencing was carried out using peripheral blood. These TCRs come from a woman aged 80 or over with COVID-19, enrolled during active disease.

The chain links TRBV4-2 to TRBJ2-2; D is ambiguous. This CDR3 comprises 15 residues. V gave up 0 bases and J gave up 6 bases, with 11 bases separating them. Germline values: CDR1 LGHNA, CDR2 YNFKEQ. DNA of the CDR3: TGTGCCAGCAGCCAAGATTCGGTAGATTCCGGGGAGCTGTTTTTT. The encoded protein is CASSQDSVDSGELFF.

The chain carries TRBV27 and TRBJ1-4; D gene ambiguous. The CDR3 sequence is 15 residues long. The germline gives CDR1 MNHEY, CDR2 SMNVEV (reference sequence). The V end lost 3 bases, the J end lost 4 bases, and 12 bases lay between the germline ends. In DNA form, the CDR3 reads TGTGCCAGCAGTTTTTCGTTGCAGATTAATGAAAAACTGTTTTTT. Protein product: CASSFSLQINEKLFF.

As regards this clone: One end of the junction does not line up with germline, which may come from a read error. This rearrangement joins TRBV7-6 to TRBJ2-7, with D tentatively TRBD2 (6 bases). CDR3 length equals 14 residues. Germline loops: CDR1 SGHVS, CDR2 FNYEAQ. The CDR3 loop is CASRPNVAGYEQYF. In DNA form, the CDR3 reads TGTGCTAGCAGACCCAACGTTGCGGGGTACGAGCAGTACTTC.